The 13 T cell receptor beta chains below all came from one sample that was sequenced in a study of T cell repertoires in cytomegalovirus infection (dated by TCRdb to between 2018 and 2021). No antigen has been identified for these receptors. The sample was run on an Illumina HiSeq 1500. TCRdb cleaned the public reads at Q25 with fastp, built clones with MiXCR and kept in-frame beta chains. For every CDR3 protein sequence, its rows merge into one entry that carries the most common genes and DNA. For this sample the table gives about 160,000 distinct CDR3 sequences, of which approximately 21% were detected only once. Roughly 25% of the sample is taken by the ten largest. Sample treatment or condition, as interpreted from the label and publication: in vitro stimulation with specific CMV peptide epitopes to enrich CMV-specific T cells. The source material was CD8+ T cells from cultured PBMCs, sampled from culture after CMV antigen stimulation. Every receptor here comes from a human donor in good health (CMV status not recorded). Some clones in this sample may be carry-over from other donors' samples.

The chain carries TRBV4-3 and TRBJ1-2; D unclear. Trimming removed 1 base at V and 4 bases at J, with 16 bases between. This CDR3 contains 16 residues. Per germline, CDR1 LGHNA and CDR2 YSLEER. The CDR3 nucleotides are TGCGCCAGCAGCCAAGTTGGCGGAGAGGGTATCTATGGCTACACCTTC. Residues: CASSQVGGEGIYGYTF.

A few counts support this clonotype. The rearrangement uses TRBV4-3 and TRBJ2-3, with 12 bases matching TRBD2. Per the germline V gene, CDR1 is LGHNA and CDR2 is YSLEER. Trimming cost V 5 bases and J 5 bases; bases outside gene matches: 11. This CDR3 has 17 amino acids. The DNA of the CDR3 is TGCGCCAGCAGCAGAGGACTAGCGGGGACCGGTGAAGATACGCAGTATTTT. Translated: CASSRGLAGTGEDTQYF.

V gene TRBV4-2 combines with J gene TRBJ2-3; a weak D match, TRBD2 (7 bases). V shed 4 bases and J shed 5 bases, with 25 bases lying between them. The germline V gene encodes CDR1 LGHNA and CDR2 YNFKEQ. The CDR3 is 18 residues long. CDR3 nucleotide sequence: TGTGCCAGCAGCCTATCAGGGGATGGCGGGGGAAGGAAAGATACGCAGTATTTT. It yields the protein CASSLSGDGGGRKDTQYF.

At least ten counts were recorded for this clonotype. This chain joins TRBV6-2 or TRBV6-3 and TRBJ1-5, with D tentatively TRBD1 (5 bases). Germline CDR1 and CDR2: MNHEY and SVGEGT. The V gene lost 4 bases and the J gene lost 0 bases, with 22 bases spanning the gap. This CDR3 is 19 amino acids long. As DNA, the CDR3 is TGTGCCAGCAGTTTTCCCGGATTTCAGACAGCCGCTAGCAATCAGCCCCAGCATTTT. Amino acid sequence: CASSFPGFQTAASNQPQHF.

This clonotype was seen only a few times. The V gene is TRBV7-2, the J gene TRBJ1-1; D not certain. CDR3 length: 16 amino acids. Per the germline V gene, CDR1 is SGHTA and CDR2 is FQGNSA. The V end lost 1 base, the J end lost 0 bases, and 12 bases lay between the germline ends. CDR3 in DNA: TGTGCCAGCAGCTTAGAAAGACGTCTCATGAACACTGAAGCTTTCTTT. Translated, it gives CASSLERRLMNTEAFF.

This CDR3 reads CASSPNHNEQYF. The CDR3 bases are TGTGCCAGCAGCCCGAATCACAACGAGCAGTACTTC. The chain recombines TRBV7-9 with TRBJ2-7, with D hard to call. The CDR3 has 12 amino acids. V gave up 5 bases and J gave up 5 bases, with 10 bases separating them. Germline V CDR1 and CDR2: SEHNR, FQNEAQ (reference sequence).

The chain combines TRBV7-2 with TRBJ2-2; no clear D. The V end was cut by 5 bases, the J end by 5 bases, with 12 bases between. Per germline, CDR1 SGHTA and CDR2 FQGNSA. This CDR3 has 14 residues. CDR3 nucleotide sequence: TGTGCCAGCAGCCAAACTTGGAATACCGGGGAGCTGTTTTTT. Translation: CASSQTWNTGELFF.

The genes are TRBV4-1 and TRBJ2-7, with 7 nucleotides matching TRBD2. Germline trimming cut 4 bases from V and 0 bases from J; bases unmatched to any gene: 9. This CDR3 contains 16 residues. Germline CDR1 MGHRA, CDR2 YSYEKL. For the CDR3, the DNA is TGCGCCAGCAGCCCAGGCCCCCGGGGGGACTCCTACGAGCAGTACTTC. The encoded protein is CASSPGPRGDSYEQYF.

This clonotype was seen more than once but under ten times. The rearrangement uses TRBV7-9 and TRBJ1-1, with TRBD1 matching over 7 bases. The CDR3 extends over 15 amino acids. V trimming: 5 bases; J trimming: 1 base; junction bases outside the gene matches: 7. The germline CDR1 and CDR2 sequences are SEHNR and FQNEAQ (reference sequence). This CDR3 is CASSAHRGANTEAFF. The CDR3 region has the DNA TGTGCCAGCAGCGCACACAGGGGCGCGAACACTGAAGCTTTCTTT. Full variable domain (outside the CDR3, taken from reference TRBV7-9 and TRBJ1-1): DTGVSQNPRHKITKRGQNVTFRCDPISEHNRLYWYRQTLGQGPEFLTYFQNEAQLEKSRLLSDRFSAERPKGSFSTLEIQRTEQGDSAMYLCASSAHRGANTEAFFGQGTRLTVV.

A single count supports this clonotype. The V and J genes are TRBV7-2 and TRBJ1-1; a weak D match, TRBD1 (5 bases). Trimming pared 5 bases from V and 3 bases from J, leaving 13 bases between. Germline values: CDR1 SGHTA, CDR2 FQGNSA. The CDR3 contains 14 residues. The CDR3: CASSLTTGDTEAFF. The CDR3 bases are TGTGCCAGCAGCCTAACGACGGGGGACACTGAAGCTTTCTTT.

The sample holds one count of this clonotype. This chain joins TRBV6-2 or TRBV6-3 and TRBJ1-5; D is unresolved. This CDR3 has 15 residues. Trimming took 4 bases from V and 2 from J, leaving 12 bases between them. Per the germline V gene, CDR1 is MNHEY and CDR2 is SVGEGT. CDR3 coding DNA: TGTGCCAGCAGTTGGACCTTGACCGGCAATCAGCCCCAGCATTTT. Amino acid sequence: CASSWTLTGNQPQHF.

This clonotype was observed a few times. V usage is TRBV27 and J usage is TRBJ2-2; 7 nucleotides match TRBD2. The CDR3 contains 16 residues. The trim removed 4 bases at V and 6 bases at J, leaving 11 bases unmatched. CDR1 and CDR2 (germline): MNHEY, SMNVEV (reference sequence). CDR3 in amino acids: CASSSPRKGRAGELFF. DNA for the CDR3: TGTGCCAGCAGTTCCCCGCGGAAGGGGAGGGCCGGGGAGCTGTTTTTT.

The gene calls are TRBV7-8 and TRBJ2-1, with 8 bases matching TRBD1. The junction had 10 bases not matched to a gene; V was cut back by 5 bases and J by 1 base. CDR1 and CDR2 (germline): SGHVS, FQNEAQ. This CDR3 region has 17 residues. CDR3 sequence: CASSPRGDRLSYNEQFF. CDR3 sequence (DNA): TGTGCCAGCAGCCCGAGAGGGGACAGGTTGTCCTACAATGAGCAGTTCTTC.